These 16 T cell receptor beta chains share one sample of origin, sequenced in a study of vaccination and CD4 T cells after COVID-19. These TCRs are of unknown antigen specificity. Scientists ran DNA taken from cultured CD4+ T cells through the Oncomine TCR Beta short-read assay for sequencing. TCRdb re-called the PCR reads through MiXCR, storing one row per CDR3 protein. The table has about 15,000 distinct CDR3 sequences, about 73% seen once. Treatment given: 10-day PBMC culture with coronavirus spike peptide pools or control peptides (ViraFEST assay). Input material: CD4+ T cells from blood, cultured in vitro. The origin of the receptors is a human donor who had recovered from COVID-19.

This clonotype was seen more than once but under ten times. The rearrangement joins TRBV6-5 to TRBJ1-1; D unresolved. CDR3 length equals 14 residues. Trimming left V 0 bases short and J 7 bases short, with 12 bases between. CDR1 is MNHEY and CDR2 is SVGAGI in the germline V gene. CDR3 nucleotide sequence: TGTGCCAGCAGTTACTCGATCGAGGGAGGTGAAGCTTTCTTT. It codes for CASSYSIEGGEAFF.

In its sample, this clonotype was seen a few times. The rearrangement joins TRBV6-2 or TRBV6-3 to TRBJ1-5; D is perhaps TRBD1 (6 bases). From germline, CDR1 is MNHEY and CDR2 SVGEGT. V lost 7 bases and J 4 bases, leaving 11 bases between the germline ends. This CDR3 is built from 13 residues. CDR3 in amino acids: CASKEGGNQPQHF. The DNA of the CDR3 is TGTGCCAGCAAAGAGGGGGGGAATCAGCCCCAGCATTTT.

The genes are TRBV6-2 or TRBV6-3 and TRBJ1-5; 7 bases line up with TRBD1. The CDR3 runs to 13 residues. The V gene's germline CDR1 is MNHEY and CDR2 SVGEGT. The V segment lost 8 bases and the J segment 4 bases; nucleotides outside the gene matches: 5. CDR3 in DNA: TGTGCCAGCCGCCTCAGGGGGAATCAGCCCCAGCATTTT. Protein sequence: CASRLRGNQPQHF.

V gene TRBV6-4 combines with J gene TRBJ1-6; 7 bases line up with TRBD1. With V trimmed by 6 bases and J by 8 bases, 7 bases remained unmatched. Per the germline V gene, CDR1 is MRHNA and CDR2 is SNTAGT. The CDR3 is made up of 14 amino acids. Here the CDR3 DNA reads TGTGCCAGCAGAATGGAACAGGGGTATTCACCCCTCCACTTT. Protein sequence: CASRMEQGYSPLHF.

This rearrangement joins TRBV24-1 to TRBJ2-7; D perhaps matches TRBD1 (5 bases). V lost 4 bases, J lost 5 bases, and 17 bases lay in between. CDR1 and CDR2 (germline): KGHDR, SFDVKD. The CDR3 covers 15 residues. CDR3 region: CATSDPRHRRDEQYF. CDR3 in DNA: TGTGCCACCAGTGACCCAAGACACCGCAGGGACGAGCAGTACTTC.

The CDR3 bases are TGTGCCAGCAGCTTAGGGGACCGCCTGAACACTGAAGCTTTCTTT. Residues: CASSLGDRLNTEAFF. V gene TRBV7-9 combines with J gene TRBJ1-1; tentatively, D is TRBD1 (5 bases). This CDR3 comprises 15 residues. In germline, CDR1 is SEHNR, CDR2 FQNEAQ (reference sequence). Trimming took off 1 base at V and 0 bases at J, with 9 bases between the two ends. Full variable domain (remainder filled in from reference TRBV7-9 and TRBJ1-1): DTGVSQNPRHKITKRGQNVTFRCDPISEHNRLYWYRQTLGQGPEFLTYFQNEAQLEKSRLLSDRFSAERPKGSFSTLEIQRTEQGDSAMYLCASSLGDRLNTEAFFGQGTRLTVV.

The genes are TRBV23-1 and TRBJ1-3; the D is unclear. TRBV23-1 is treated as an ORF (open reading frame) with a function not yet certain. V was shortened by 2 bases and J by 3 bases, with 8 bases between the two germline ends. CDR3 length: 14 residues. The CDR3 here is CASSQPVGGNTIYF. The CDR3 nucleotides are TGCGCCAGCAGTCAACCAGTGGGTGGAAACACCATATATTTT.

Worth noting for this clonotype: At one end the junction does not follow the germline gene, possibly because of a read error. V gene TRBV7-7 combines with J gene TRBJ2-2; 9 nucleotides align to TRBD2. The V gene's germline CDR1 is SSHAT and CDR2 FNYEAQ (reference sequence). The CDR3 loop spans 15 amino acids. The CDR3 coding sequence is TGTGCTAGCAGCCCTAGCGGGAAAGGCCCCGGGGAGCTGTTTTTT. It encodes CASSPSGKGPGELFF.

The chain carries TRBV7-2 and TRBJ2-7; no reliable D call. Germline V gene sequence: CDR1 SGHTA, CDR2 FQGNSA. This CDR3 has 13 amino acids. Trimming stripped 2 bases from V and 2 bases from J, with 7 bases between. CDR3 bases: TGTGCCAGCAGCTTATTACGGGCCTACGAGCAGTACTTC. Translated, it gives CASSLLRAYEQYF.

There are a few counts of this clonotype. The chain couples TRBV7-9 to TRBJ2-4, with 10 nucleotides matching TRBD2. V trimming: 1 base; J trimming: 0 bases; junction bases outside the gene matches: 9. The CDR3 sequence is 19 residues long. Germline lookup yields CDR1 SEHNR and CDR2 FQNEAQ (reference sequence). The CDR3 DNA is TGTGCCAGCAGCTTAGTACTAGCGGGGTCCTACAAAGCCAAAAACATTCAGTACTTC. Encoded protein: CASSLVLAGSYKAKNIQYF.

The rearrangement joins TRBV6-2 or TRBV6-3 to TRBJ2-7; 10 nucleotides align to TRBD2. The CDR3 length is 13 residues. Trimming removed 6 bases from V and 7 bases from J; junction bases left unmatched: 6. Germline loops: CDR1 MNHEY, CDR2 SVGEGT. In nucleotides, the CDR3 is TGTGCCAGCAGGGGGACTAGCGCAGGGGAGCAGTACTTC. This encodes CASRGTSAGEQYF.

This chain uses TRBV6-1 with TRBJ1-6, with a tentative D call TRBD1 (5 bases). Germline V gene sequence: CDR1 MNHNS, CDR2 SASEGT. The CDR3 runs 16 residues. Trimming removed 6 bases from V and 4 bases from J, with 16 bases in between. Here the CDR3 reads CASRYGAQTYNSPLHF. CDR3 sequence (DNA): TGTGCCAGCAGATATGGGGCCCAGACATATAATTCACCCCTCCACTTT.

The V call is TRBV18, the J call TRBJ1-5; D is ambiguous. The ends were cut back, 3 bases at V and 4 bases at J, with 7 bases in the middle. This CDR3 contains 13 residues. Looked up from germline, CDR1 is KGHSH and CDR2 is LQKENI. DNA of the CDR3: TGTGCCAGCTCACCCGTTGAAAATCAGCCCCAGCATTTT. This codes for CASSPVENQPQHF. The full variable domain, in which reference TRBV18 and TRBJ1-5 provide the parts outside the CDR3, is NAGVMQNPRHLVRRRGQEARLRCSPMKGHSHVYWYRQLPEEGLKFMVYLQKENIIDESGMPKERFSAEFPKEGPSILRIQQVVRGDSAAYFCASSPVENQPQHFGDGTRLSIL.

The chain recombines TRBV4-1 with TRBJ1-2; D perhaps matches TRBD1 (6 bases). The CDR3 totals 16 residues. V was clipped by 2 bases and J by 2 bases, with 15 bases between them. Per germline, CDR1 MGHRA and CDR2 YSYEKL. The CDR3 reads CASSQNRDTQNYGYTF. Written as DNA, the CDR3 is TGCGCCAGCAGCCAAAACCGGGACACGCAAAACTATGGCTACACCTTC.

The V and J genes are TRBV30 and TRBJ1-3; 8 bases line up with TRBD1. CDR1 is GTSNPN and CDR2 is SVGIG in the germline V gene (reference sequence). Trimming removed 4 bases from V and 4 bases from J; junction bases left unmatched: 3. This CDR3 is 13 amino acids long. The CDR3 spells CAWNRGSGNTIYF. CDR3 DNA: TGTGCCTGGAACAGGGGGTCGGGAAACACCATATATTTT.

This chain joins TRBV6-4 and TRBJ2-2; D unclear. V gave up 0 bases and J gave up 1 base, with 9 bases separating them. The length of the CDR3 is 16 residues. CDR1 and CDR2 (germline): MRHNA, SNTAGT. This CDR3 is CASSDSWPLNTGELFF. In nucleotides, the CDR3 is TGTGCCAGCAGTGACTCGTGGCCCCTGAACACCGGGGAGCTGTTTTTT.